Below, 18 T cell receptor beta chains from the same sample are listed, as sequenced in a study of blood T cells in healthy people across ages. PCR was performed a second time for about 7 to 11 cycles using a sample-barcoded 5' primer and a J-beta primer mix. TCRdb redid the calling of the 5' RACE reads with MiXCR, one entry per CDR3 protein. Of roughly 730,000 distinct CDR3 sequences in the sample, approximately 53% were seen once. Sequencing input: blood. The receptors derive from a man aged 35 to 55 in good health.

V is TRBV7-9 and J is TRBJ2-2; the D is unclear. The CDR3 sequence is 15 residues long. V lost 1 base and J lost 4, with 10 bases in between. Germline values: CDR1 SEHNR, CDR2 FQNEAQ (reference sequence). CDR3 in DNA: TGTGCCAGCAGCTTAGTGGTGGGAACCACCGGGGAGCTGTTTTTT. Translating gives CASSLVVGTTGELFF.

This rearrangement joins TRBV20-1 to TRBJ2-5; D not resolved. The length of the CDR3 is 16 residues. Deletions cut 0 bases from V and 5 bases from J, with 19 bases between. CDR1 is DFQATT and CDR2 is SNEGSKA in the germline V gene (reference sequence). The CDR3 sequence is CSARDYRDSSRETQYF. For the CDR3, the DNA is TGCAGTGCTAGAGATTACCGTGACTCAAGTCGGGAGACCCAGTACTTC.

The DNA for the CDR3 is TGCAGTGCTAGAGTCGAAATGTTTCAGCCCCAGCATTTT. Translated, it gives CSARVEMFQPQHF. The chain has TRBV20-1 and TRBJ1-5; D is uncertain. The CDR3 has 13 residues. CDR1 is DFQATT, CDR2 SNEGSKA, per germline (reference sequence). Deletions cut 1 base from V and 6 bases from J, with 10 bases between.

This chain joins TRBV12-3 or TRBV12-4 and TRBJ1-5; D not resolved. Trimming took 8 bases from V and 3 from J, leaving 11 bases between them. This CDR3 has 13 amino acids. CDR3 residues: CASLKADNQPQHF. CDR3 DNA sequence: TGTGCCAGCCTCAAGGCGGACAATCAGCCCCAGCATTTT.

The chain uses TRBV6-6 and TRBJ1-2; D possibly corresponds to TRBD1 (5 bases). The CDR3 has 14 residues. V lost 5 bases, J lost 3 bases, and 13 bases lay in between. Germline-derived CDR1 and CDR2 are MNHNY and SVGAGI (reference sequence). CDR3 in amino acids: CASSDLDSYYGYTF. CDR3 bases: TGTGCCAGCAGTGATTTAGACAGCTACTATGGCTACACCTTC.

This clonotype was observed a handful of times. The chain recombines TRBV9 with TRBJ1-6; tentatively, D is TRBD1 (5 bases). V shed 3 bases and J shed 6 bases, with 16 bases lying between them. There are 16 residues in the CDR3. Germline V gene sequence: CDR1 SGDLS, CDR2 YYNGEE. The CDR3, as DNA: TGTGCCAGCAGCGCCCCGGTCATAGGGGTTAATTCACCCCTCCACTTT. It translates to CASSAPVIGVNSPLHF.

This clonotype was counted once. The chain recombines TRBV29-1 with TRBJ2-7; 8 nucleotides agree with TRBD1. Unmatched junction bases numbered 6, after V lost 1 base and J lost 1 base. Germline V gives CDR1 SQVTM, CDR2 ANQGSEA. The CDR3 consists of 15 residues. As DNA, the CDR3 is TGCAGCGTTGAAGGGGTAGGACAGGGATCCTACGAGCAGTACTTC. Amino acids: CSVEGVGQGSYEQYF.

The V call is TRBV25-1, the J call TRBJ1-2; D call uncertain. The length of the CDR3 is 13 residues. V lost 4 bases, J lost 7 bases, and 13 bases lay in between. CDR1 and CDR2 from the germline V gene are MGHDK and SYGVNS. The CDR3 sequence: CASSGTGLGGYTF. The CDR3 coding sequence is TGTGCCAGCAGTGGGACGGGTTTAGGTGGCTACACCTTC.

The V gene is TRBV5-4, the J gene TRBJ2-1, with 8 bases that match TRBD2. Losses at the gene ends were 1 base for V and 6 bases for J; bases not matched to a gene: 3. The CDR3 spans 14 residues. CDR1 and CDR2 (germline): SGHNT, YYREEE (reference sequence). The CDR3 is CASSLTSGPNEQFF. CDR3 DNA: TGTGCCAGCAGCTTGACTAGCGGCCCCAATGAGCAGTTCTTC. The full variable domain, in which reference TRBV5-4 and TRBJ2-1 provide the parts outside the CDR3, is ETGVTQSPTHLIKTRGQQVTLRCSSQSGHNTVSWYQQALGQGPQFIFQYYREEENGRGNFPPRFSGLQFPNYSSELNVNALELDDSALYLCASSLTSGPNEQFFGPGTRLTVL.

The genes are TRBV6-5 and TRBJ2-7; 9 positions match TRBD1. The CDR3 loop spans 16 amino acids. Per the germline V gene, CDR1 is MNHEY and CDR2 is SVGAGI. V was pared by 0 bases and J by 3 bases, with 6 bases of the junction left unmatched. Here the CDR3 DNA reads TGTGCCAGCAGTTACTCGGTCCCGGGACAGGGCTACGAGCAGTACTTC. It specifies CASSYSVPGQGYEQYF.

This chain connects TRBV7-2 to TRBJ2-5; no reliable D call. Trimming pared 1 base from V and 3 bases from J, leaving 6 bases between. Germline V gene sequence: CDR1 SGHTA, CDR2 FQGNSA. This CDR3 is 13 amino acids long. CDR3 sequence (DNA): TGTGCCAGCAGCTTAGGCTACGAAGAGACCCAGTACTTC. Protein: CASSLGYEETQYF.

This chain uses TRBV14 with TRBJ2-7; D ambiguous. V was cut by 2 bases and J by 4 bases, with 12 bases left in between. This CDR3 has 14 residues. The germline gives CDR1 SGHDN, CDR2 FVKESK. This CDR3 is CASSQRNTDYEQYF. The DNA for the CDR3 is TGTGCCAGCAGCCAAAGGAATACGGATTACGAGCAGTACTTC.

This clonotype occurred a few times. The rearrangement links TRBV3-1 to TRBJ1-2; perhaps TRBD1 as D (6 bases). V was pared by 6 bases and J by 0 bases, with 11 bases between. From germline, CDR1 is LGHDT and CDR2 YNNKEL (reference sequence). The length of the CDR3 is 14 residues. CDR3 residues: CASRRTDANYGYTF. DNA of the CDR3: TGTGCCAGCAGGCGGACAGACGCTAACTATGGCTACACCTTC. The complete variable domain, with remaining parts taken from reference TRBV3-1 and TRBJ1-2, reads DTAVSQTPKYLVTQMGNDKSIKCEQNLGHDTMYWYKQDSKKFLKIMFSYNNKELIINETVPNRFSPKSPDKAHLNLHINSLELGDSAVYFCASRRTDANYGYTFGSGTRLTVV.

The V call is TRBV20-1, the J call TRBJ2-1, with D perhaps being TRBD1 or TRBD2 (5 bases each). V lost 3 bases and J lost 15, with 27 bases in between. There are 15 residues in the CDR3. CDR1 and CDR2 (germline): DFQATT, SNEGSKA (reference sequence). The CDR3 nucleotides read TGCAGTGCTAGGCGAGTGGGACGGGACGCGAGATTTTGGTTCTTC. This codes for CSARRVGRDARFWFF.

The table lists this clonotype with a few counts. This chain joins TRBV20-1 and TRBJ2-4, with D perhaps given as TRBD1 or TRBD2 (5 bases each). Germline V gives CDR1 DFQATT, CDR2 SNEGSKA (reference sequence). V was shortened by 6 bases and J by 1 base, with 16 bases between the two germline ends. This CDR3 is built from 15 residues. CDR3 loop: CSARDGRDAKNIQYF. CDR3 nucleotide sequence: TGCAGTGCCAGGGACGGACGGGATGCCAAAAACATTCAGTACTTC.

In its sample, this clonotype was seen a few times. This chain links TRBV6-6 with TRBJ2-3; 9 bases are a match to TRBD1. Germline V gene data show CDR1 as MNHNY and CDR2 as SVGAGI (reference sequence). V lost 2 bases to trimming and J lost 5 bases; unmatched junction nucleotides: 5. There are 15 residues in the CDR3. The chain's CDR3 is CASSYIGQGLDTQYF. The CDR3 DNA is TGTGCCAGCAGTTACATAGGACAGGGGTTAGATACGCAGTATTTT.

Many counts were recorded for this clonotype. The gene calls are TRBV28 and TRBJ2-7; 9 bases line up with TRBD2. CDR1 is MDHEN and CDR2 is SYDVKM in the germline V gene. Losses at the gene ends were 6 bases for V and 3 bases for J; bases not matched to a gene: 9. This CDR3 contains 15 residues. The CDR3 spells CASRIAGALGYEQYF. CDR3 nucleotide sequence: TGTGCCAGCAGGATAGCGGGAGCTCTGGGCTACGAGCAGTACTTC.

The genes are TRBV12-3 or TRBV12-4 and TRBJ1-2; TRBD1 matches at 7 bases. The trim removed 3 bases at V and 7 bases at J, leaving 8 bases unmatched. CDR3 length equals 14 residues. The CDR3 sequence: CASSFGGGDGGYTF. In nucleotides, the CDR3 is TGTGCCAGCAGTTTCGGAGGGGGCGACGGTGGCTACACCTTC.